These 6 T cell receptor beta chains came from one sample sequenced in a study of molecular identifiers for immune sequencing clone quantification. One entry per CDR3 protein, called by TCRdb with MiXCR from the PCR reads. The sample yields some 320,000 distinct CDR3 sequences, about a fifth seen once. Specimen: naive CD8+ T cells from blood, with Jurkat cell RNA spiked in. Subset denoted: FACS-sorted CD8+CD4-CCR7+CD45RA+ naive T cells. The origin of the receptors is a human donor in good health. Some libraries in this study had Jurkat cell RNA spiked in.

This clonotype was found many times. This chain uses TRBV2 with TRBJ2-7, with D possibly being TRBD2 (6 bases). Trimming removed 8 bases at V and 1 base at J, with 9 bases between. From germline, CDR1 is SNHLY and CDR2 FYNNEI. The CDR3 length is 12 residues. The CDR3 bases are TGTGCCAGCTGGGACTTATCCTACGAGCAGTACTTC. Amino acids: CASWDLSYEQYF. Supplemented by reference TRBV2 and TRBJ2-7, the full variable domain reads EPEVTQTPSHQVTQMGQEVILRCVPISNHLYFYWYRQILGQKVEFLVSFYNNEISEKSEIFDDQFSVERPDGSNFTLKIRSTKLEDSAMYFCASWDLSYEQYFGPGTRLTVT.

The chain joins TRBV28 to TRBJ2-2, with D perhaps TRBD1 (5 bases). The CDR3 runs to 15 residues. Looked up from germline, CDR1 is MDHEN and CDR2 is SYDVKM. The V end lost 7 bases, the J end lost 5 bases, and 17 bases lay between the germline ends. The CDR3 coding sequence is TGTGCCAGCACCGTCCCAGGGCGCCGGACCGGGGAGCTGTTTTTT. As protein: CASTVPGRRTGELFF.

As concerns this clonotype: Being one base from a much bigger clone, this may be a read error. The chain uses TRBV2 and TRBJ1-5; 10 bases map to TRBD1. Germline values: CDR1 SNHLY, CDR2 FYNNEI. The CDR3 has 14 amino acids. The CDR3 coding sequence is TGTGCCAGCAGTGGGGGACAGGGGAATCAGCCCCCGCATTTT. Amino acid sequence: CASSGGQGNQPPHF.

In regard to this clonotype: A read error may be the cause here, since a much bigger clone is one base away. The rearrangement links TRBV6-5 to TRBJ1-3, with D hard to call. Between the trimmed V and J ends, which lost 8 bases and 3 bases, there was a span of 14 bases. The V gene's germline CDR1 is MNHEY and CDR2 SVGAGI. The CDR3 is 14 residues long. The CDR3 DNA is TGTGCCAGCTGCCCCGACTGGGTTGGAAACACCATATATTTT. Its translation: CASCPDWVGNTIYF.

This clonotype was detected ten times or more. The rearrangement links TRBV29-1 to TRBJ2-3; TRBD2 matches 11 bases. CDR1 and CDR2 from the germline V gene are SQVTM and ANQGSEA. Trimming removed 4 bases from V and 6 bases from J; junction bases left unmatched: 3. The CDR3 contains 13 residues. The CDR3, as DNA: TGCAGCGTTGTTAGCGGGAGGGCGGATACGCAGTATTTT. Its translation is CSVVSGRADTQYF.

Points on this clonotype: A much larger clone differs by one base, so this may be a read error. J is TRBJ2-2 and V is TRBV4-1; 9 bases are a match to TRBD1. Germline loops: CDR1 MGHRA, CDR2 YSYEKL. This CDR3 is built from 20 residues. Here the CDR3 reads CASGQDLRQGVIEDTGELFF. CDR3 sequence (DNA): TGCGCCAGCGGCCAAGATCTGAGACAGGGGGTTATTGAGGACACCGGGGAGCTGTTTTTT.